The entry that follows covers one T cell receptor (beta chain) sequence. The target antigen is unknown. In germline, CDR1 is SGHTA, CDR2 FQGTGA. The CDR3 is 13 amino acids. V dropped 6 bases and J dropped 4 bases, with 11 bases sitting between them. The assay was immunoSEQ multiplex PCR, and TCRdb's table has in-frame clones only and misses some. The data hold 2 million to 2.5 million clones, with more than 85% observed a single time. The donor population consisted of healthy HIV-negative adults with no recent acute infections or vaccinations. This entry comes from a study of shared clonotypes between healthy human individuals. At the level of the study: The study used three CD4 naive, three CD4 memory, two CD8 naive and one CD8 memory plate per donor. Broader study findings: Four donors shared approximately 5% of their naive CD4 clonotypes. Though the depth was large, rarefaction showed that sorted-subset sequencing was incomplete.

The sequenced sample was naive CD4+ T cells from PBMCs. As to subset: CD45RA+ positively selected. V usage is TRBV7-3 and J usage is TRBJ2-3; a possible D gene is TRBD2 (5 bases). This clonotype originated in a man in his late teens or twenties in good health. Some clones in this sample may be carry-over from other donors' samples. Written as DNA, the CDR3 is TGTGCCAGCAGTCGGGGAACGGCAGATACGCAGTATTTT. Translation: CASSRGTADTQYF. The variable domain in full, with the rest retrieved from reference TRBV7-3 and TRBJ2-3, is GAGVSQTPSNKVTEKGKYVELRCDPISGHTALYWYRQSLGQGPEFLIYFQGTGAADDSGLPNDRFFAVRPEGSVSTLKIQRTERGDSAVYLCASSRGTADTQYFGPGTRLTVL.